The 2 T cell receptor beta chains presented below share a single source sample, sequenced in a study of vaccination and CD4 T cells after COVID-19. Specified treatment: roughly 11-day PBMC culture with coronavirus spike peptide pools or control peptides (ViraFEST assay). These CD4+ T cells came from an unexposed donor, sampled before the COVID-19 pandemic (2011-2018). Their target antigens are unknown. An Oncomine TCR Beta short-read assay was used to sequence the DNA from cultured CD4+ T cells. Using its own MiXCR run on the PCR reads, TCRdb lists one record per CDR3 protein. The sample lists around 6,500 distinct CDR3 sequences; roughly 33% were seen once. Sequenced input: CD4+ T cells from blood, cultured in vitro. The receptors here all came from a human donor in good health.

This clonotype was observed a few times. The V and J genes are TRBV27 and TRBJ2-7; 9 bases are shared with TRBD1. Trimming removed 7 bases from V and 5 bases from J; junction bases left unmatched: 12. Germline V lookup: CDR1 MNHEY, CDR2 SMNVEV (reference sequence). The CDR3 has 15 residues. The CDR3, as DNA: TGTGCCAGCAAAATTACAGGGGGCTTTGTGGACGAGCAGTACTTC. Amino acid sequence: CASKITGGFVDEQYF.

The chain joins TRBV12-3 or TRBV12-4 to TRBJ2-1, with D unclear. The CDR3 is made up of 14 amino acids. V was clipped by 3 bases and J by 6 bases, with 12 bases between them. DNA of the CDR3: TGTGCCAGCAGTTTCCAGTTTCCCGGCAATGAGCAGTTCTTC. This translates into CASSFQFPGNEQFF.